These 26 T cell receptor beta chains were sequenced from one sample in a study of control samples from healthy donors and cancer patients (TCRdb year 2020). Library prep was done by the immunoSEQ multiplex PCR assay. What TCRdb holds here is the immuneACCESS table cut down to in-frame rearrangements. Part of the clones is not present; checked against another copy, under half of the missing clones reflect an unresolved V gene, and the others are unexplained. The sample includes over 110,000 clones, with about 85% observed a single time. Roughly 8.7% of the sample goes to the ten largest clones. The sample consisted of blood. All receptors derive from a woman aged 25 to 39 in good health.

This chain links TRBV5-1 with TRBJ1-2; D uncertain. Germline CDR1 reads SGHRS; CDR2 reads YFSETQ. CDR3 size: 14 residues. V dropped 0 bases and J dropped 4 bases, with 10 bases sitting between them. The CDR3 DNA reads TGCGCCAGCAGCTTGGAAAGGGTGGCCTATGGCTACACCTTC. As protein: CASSLERVAYGYTF.

This clone is medium-sized (0.01 to 0.1%) within its sample. The DNA for the CDR3 is TGTGCCAGCAGCCTTCCAGCGGGAGGTAGAGTCGACGAGCAGTACTTC. Protein sequence: CASSLPAGGRVDEQYF. This chain connects TRBV5-4 to TRBJ2-7; 9 nucleotides agree with TRBD2. The CDR3 has 16 residues. CDR1 and CDR2 (germline): SGHNT, YYREEE (reference sequence). Trimming took 4 bases from V and 5 from J; bases not matched to a gene: 13.

This rearrangement joins TRBV19 to TRBJ2-7; 8 nucleotides agree with TRBD1. Trimming at V came to 3 bases and at J to 6 bases, leaving 7 bases not matched to a gene. Germline V CDR1 and CDR2: LNHDA, SQIVND (reference sequence). The CDR3 length is 14 residues. This CDR3 is CASSILGTGREQYF. DNA of the CDR3: TGTGCCAGTAGTATTCTCGGGACAGGTCGCGAGCAGTACTTC.

This clone was found once. The CDR3 DNA reads as TGTGCCAGCAGTTATTTGGCTAGCGGGGCCTACGAGCAGTACTTC. As protein: CASSYLASGAYEQYF. The rearrangement joins TRBV6-5 to TRBJ2-7, with 9 bases aligning to TRBD2. The CDR3 sequence is 15 residues long. V trimming: 3 bases; J trimming: 2 bases; junction bases outside the gene matches: 5. Germline CDR1 reads MNHEY; CDR2 reads SVGAGI.

J is TRBJ2-5 and V is TRBV2; weak D call: TRBD2 (6 bases). Germline values: CDR1 SNHLY, CDR2 FYNNEI. Trimming stripped 4 bases from V and 4 bases from J, with 16 bases between. This CDR3 spans 15 amino acids. The CDR3 sequence: CASSGRAGGVETQYF. DNA for the CDR3: TGTGCCAGCAGTGGGCGGGCCGGAGGGGTAGAGACCCAGTACTTC.

V and J are TRBV21-1 and TRBJ2-7; the table gives TRBD1 as D, unverified against the DNA. TRBV21-1 represents a pseudogene. CDR3 length: 17 residues. This CDR3 is CASSKEIKGICSYEQYF. The DNA of the CDR3 is TGTGCCAGCAGCAAAGAGATTAAGGGGATTTGCTCCTACGAGCAGTACTTC.

CDR3 bases: TGTGCCAGCAGTTACCCCAGGACAGATGGAAACACCATATATTTT. Its protein is CASSYPRTDGNTIYF. The V gene is TRBV6-5, the J gene TRBJ1-3, with D perhaps TRBD1 (6 bases). The CDR3 loop spans 15 amino acids. Per the germline V gene, CDR1 is MNHEY and CDR2 is SVGAGI. V was shortened by 2 bases and J by 3 bases, with 11 bases between the two germline ends.

The chain uses TRBV25-1 and TRBJ2-6; 8 bases line up with TRBD1. From germline, CDR1 is MGHDK and CDR2 SYGVNS. The CDR3 totals 16 residues. Trimming at V came to 7 bases and at J to 2 bases, leaving 7 bases not matched to a gene. The CDR3 is CASTPGGAPGANVLTF. The CDR3 DNA reads TGTGCCAGCACCCCAGGGGGCGCACCTGGGGCCAACGTCCTGACTTTC.

A single count supports this clone. The V call is TRBV4-2, the J call TRBJ1-4; unclear D gene. The V gene lost 1 base and the J gene lost 4 bases, with 4 bases spanning the gap. The CDR3 spans 13 residues. Germline V gene sequence: CDR1 LGHNA, CDR2 YNFKEQ. In nucleotides, the CDR3 is TGTGCCAGCAGCCAAGTGAATAATGAAAAACTGTTTTTT. Translated: CASSQVNNEKLFF.

The chain is built from TRBV19 and TRBJ2-2; TRBD2 aligns across 8 bases. The junction had 9 bases not matched to a gene; V was cut back by 6 bases and J by 3 bases. This CDR3 contains 16 residues. Germline V lookup: CDR1 LNHDA, CDR2 SQIVND (reference sequence). The CDR3 here is CASREGVAGYTGELFF. CDR3 nucleotide sequence: TGTGCCAGTAGGGAGGGGGTAGCGGGGTACACCGGGGAGCTGTTTTTT.

The chain combines TRBV7-2 with TRBJ2-1, with a possible D match to TRBD2 (7 bases). Looked up from germline, CDR1 is SGHTA and CDR2 is FQGNSA. Trimming left V 3 bases short and J 10 bases short, with 13 bases between. CDR3 length equals 13 residues. The CDR3 bases are TGTGCCAGCAGCTTCCTGGGAGGGGGAGAGCAGTTCTTC. The encoded protein is CASSFLGGGEQFF.

J is TRBJ1-6 and V is TRBV5-6; D uncertain. This CDR3 contains 15 residues. Germline V gene lookup returns CDR1 SGHDT and CDR2 YYEEEE. With 0 bases removed from V and 5 bases from J, the gap between germline ends came to 9 bases. CDR3 in amino acids: CASSLGGLNNSPLHF. The CDR3 nucleotides read TGTGCCAGCAGCTTGGGGGGTTTGAATAATTCACCCCTCCACTTT.

The gene calls are TRBV19 and TRBJ2-7, with 7 bases fitting TRBD2. The germline gives CDR1 LNHDA, CDR2 SQIVND (reference sequence). The CDR3 length is 12 residues. V gave up 8 bases and J gave up 5 bases; unmatched junction bases: 6. Here the CDR3 reads CASAGLSNEQYF. Here the CDR3 DNA reads TGTGCCAGTGCGGGACTATCCAACGAGCAGTACTTC.

The chain uses TRBV27 and TRBJ2-7; TRBD2 aligns across 7 bases. The CDR3 contains 15 residues. The junction had 9 bases not matched to a gene; V was cut back by 5 bases and J by 2 bases. The germline V gene has CDR1 MNHEY and CDR2 SMNVEV (reference sequence). This CDR3 is CASSRTSGRTYEQYF. The CDR3 DNA is TGTGCCAGCAGTAGGACTAGTGGGCGTACCTACGAGCAGTACTTC.

The chain combines TRBV5-6 with TRBJ2-7, with TRBD1 matching 12 bases. Germline lookup yields CDR1 SGHDT and CDR2 YYEEEE. The CDR3 sequence is 14 residues long. Trimming took 2 bases from V and 6 from J; bases not matched to a gene: 3. The CDR3 coding sequence is TGTGCCAGCAGCTTCTGGGACAGGGGGCCCGAGCAGTACTTC. Amino acids: CASSFWDRGPEQYF. The variable domain in full, with the rest retrieved from reference TRBV5-6 and TRBJ2-7, is DAGVTQSPTHLIKTRGQQVTLRCSPKSGHDTVSWYQQALGQGPQFIFQYYEEEERQRGNFPDRFSGHQFPNYSSELNVNALLLGDSALYLCASSFWDRGPEQYFGPGTRLTVT.

CDR3 loop: CASSEGLAGPYEQYF. The CDR3 bases are TGTGCCAGCAGTGAGGGACTAGCGGGGCCCTACGAGCAGTACTTC. The genes are TRBV25-1 and TRBJ2-7; 13 bases line up with TRBD2. Trimming cost V 3 bases and J 2 bases; bases outside gene matches: 1. The CDR3 is 15 amino acids. CDR1 and CDR2 (germline): MGHDK, SYGVNS.

This clone was picked up one time. The chain joins TRBV6-6 to TRBJ2-3; 11 nucleotides align to TRBD2. V was clipped by 6 bases and J by 7 bases; unmatched bases: 12. The germline gives CDR1 MNHNY, CDR2 SVGAGI (reference sequence). The CDR3 covers 16 residues. CDR3 coding DNA: TGTGCCAGCAGCTCCGGGACTAGCGGCTTTGGGAATACGCAGTATTTT. This codes for CASSSGTSGFGNTQYF.

The chain employs TRBV14 and TRBJ2-3; D is undetermined. The CDR3 runs 11 residues. Germline V gene sequence: CDR1 SGHDN, CDR2 FVKESK. V was clipped by 5 bases and J by 2 bases, with 2 bases between them. The CDR3 nucleotides read TGTGCCAGCAGCTTCACAGATACGCAGTATTTT. This encodes CASSFTDTQYF.

J is TRBJ1-6 and V is TRBV2, with 10 bases identical to TRBD1. Per the germline V gene, CDR1 is SNHLY and CDR2 is FYNNEI. The CDR3 is 14 amino acids. J lost 6 bases, V lost 8 bases, and 4 bases had no gene match. The CDR3 protein is CASGGTGVNSPLHF. The CDR3 DNA sequence: TGTGCCAGCGGAGGGACAGGGGTTAATTCACCCCTCCACTTT.

This sequence joins TRBV7-9 and TRBJ2-7; D remains ambiguous. Germline assignment: CDR1 SEHNR and CDR2 FQNEAQ (reference sequence). The CDR3 length is 14 residues. V was pared by 1 base and J by 2 bases, with 9 bases between. The CDR3 region is CASSLVGNAYEQYF. DNA for the CDR3: TGTGCCAGCAGCTTAGTAGGTAACGCCTACGAGCAGTACTTC.

The rearrangement uses TRBV5-6 and TRBJ1-6; no definite D call. CDR1 and CDR2 (germline): SGHDT, YYEEEE. The CDR3 is made up of 13 amino acids. With 4 bases removed from V and 7 bases from J, the gap between germline ends came to 9 bases. CDR3 sequence reads: CASSPNENSPLHF. The CDR3 DNA reads as TGTGCCAGCAGCCCCAACGAGAATTCACCCCTCCACTTT. The whole variable domain, filled in from reference TRBV5-6 and TRBJ1-6, reads DAGVTQSPTHLIKTRGQQVTLRCSPKSGHDTVSWYQQALGQGPQFIFQYYEEEERQRGNFPDRFSGHQFPNYSSELNVNALLLGDSALYLCASSPNENSPLHFGNGTRLTVT.

This clone occurred once. V is TRBV6-4 and J is TRBJ2-1, with D possibly TRBD1 on 6 matching bases. V lost 3 bases and J 3 bases, leaving 12 bases between the germline ends. CDR3 length: 15 amino acids. CDR1 and CDR2 (germline): MRHNA, SNTAGT. The CDR3 DNA reads TGTGCCAGCAGTGAACAGGGAACGGACTACAATGAGCAGTTCTTC. Its translation is CASSEQGTDYNEQFF.

This chain uses TRBV6-4 with TRBJ1-3; D ambiguous. V was clipped by 6 bases and J by 0 bases, with 12 bases between them. The CDR3 consists of 15 residues. The germline gives CDR1 MRHNA, CDR2 SNTAGT. Here the CDR3 reads CASSPDGSSGNTIYF. The CDR3 DNA reads as TGTGCCAGCAGCCCGGACGGAAGCTCTGGAAACACCATATATTTT.

In nucleotides, the CDR3 is TGTGCCACCAGTGCGGCACCCCTTCCTCACTACGAGCAGTACTTC. Translating it yields CATSAAPLPHYEQYF. The chain combines TRBV24-1 with TRBJ2-7; D unresolved. V lost 5 bases to trimming and J lost 3 bases, with 16 bases between them. Germline V lookup: CDR1 KGHDR, CDR2 SFDVKD. The CDR3 runs to 15 residues.

V and J are TRBV29-1 and TRBJ1-1, with TRBD1 matching over 11 bases. With 4 bases clipped from V and 3 bases from J, the junction kept 4 bases outside the gene matches. The CDR3 sequence is 14 residues long. Looked up from germline, CDR1 is SQVTM and CDR2 is ANQGSEA. The CDR3 reads CSVGTGGYYTEAFF. CDR3 nucleotides: TGCAGCGTTGGGACAGGGGGCTATTACACTGAAGCTTTCTTT.

The chain recombines TRBV12-3 or TRBV12-4 with TRBJ2-1, with D perhaps assigned TRBD1 or TRBD2 (6 bases each). Trimming shortened V by 5 bases and J by 6 bases, and 8 bases separated the two germline ends. CDR3 length: 12 amino acids. This CDR3 reads CASSEGGNEQFF. The DNA of the CDR3 is TGTGCCAGCAGTGAGGGGGGCAATGAGCAGTTCTTC.